This T cell receptor beta chain was documented in a study of OX40 agonist ivuxolimab in advanced cancers. TCRdb's copy holds only in-frame clones and misses some; the assay was immunoSEQ multiplex PCR. The sample holds under 90,000 clones; roughly 90% are singletons and the top ten take under 1%. The source of this sequence is an adult with an advanced solid tumor such as melanoma, head and neck, liver or kidney cancer. Sequenced material: CD4+ or CD8+ T cells sorted from blood, taken in a trial of the OX40 agonist ivuxolimab.

CDR3 in DNA: TGTGCCAGCAGTGGGCACAGGGAGGATCGCGGATCTGAAGCTTTCTTT. Translating it yields CASSGHREDRGSEAFF. The chain joins TRBV6-4 to TRBJ1-1, with D possibly TRBD1 on 6 matching bases. V was cut by 4 bases and J by 6 bases, with 21 bases left in between. Germline values: CDR1 MRHNA, CDR2 SNTAGT. The CDR3 has 16 amino acids.